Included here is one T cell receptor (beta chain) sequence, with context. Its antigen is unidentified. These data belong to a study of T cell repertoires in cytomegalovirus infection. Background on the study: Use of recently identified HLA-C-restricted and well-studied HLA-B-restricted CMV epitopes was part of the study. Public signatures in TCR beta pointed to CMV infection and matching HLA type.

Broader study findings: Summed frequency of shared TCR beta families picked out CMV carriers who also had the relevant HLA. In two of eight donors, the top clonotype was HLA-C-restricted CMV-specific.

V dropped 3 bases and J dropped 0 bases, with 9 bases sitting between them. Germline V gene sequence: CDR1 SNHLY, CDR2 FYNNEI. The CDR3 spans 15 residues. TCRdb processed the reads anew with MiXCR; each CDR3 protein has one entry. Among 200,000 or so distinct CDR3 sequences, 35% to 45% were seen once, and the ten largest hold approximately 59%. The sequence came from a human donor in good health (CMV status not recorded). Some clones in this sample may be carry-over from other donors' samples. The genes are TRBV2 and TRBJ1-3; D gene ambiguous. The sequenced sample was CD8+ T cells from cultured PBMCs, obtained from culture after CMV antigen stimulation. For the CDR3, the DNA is TGTGCCAGCAGTGATGGGTCTTCCTCTGGAAACACCATATATTTT. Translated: CASSDGSSSGNTIYF.